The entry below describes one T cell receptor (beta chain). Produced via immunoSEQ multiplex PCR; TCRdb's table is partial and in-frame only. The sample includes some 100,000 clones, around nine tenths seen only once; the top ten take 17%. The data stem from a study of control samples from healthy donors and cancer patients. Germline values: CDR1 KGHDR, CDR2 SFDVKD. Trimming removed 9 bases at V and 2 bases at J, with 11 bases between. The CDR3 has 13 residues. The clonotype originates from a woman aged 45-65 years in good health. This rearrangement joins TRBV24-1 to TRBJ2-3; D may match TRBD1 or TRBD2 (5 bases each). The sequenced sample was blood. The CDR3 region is CATDGDATDTQYF. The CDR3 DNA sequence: TGTGCCACCGACGGGGACGCCACAGATACGCAGTATTTT.